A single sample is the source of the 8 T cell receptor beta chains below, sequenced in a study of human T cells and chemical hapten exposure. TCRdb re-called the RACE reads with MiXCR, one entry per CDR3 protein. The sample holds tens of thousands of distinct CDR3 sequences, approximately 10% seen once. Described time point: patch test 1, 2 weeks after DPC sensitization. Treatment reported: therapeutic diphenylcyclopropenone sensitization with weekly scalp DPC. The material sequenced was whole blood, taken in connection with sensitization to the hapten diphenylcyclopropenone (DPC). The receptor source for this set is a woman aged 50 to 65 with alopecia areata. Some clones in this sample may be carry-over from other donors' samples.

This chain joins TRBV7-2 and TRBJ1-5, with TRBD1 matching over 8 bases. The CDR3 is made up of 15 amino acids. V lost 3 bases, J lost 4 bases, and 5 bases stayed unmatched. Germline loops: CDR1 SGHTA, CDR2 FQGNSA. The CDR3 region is CASSFRQGANQPQHF. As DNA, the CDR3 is TGTGCCAGCAGCTTTCGGCAGGGGGCTAATCAGCCCCAGCATTTT.

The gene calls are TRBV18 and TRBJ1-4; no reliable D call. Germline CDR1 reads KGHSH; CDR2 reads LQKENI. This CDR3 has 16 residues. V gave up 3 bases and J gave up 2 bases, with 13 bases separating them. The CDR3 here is CASSPEGRATNEKLFF. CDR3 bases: TGTGCCAGCTCACCCGAGGGTCGAGCCACTAATGAAAAACTGTTTTTT.

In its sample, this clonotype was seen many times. This chain's CDR3 is CASSYPRASGSIYNEQFF. CDR3 coding DNA: TGTGCCAGCAGTTACCCCCGCGCTAGCGGATCCATCTACAATGAGCAGTTCTTC. The chain carries TRBV6-2 or TRBV6-3 and TRBJ2-1, with 7 bases fitting TRBD2. There are 18 residues in the CDR3. The germline gives CDR1 MNHEY, CDR2 SVGEGT. V lost 2 bases, J lost 3 bases, and 13 bases stayed unmatched.

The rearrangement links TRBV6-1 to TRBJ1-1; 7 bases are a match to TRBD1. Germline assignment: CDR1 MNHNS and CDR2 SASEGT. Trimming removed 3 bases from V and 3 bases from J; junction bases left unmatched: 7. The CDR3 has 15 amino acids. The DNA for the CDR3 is TGTGCCAGCAGTGAGCAGGGACAGAAGGACACTGAAGCTTTCTTT. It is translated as CASSEQGQKDTEAFF.

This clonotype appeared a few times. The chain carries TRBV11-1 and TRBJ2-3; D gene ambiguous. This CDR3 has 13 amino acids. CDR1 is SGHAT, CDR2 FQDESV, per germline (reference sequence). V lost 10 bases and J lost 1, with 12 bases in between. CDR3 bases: TGTGCCACAGAGAGGCAGGGCACAGATACGCAGTATTTT. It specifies CATERQGTDTQYF.

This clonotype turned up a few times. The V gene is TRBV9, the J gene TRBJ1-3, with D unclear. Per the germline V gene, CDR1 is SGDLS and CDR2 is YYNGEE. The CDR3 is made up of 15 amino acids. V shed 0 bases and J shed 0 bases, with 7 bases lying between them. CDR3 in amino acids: CASSVDTFSGNTIYF. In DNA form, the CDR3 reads TGTGCCAGCAGCGTAGACACATTCTCTGGAAACACCATATATTTT.

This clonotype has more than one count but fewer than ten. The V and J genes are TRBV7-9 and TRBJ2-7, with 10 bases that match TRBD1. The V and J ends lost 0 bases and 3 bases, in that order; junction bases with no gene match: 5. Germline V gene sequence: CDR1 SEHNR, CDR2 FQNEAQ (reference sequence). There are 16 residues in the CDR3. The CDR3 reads CASSLAGTGEYYEQYF. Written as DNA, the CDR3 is TGTGCCAGCAGCTTAGCCGGGACAGGGGAGTACTACGAGCAGTACTTC.

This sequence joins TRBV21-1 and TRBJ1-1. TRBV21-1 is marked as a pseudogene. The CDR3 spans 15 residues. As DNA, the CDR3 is TGTGCCAGCAGCAAAGGGCGTTTCTGCGGCACTGAAGCTTTCTTT. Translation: CASSKGRFCGTEAFF.